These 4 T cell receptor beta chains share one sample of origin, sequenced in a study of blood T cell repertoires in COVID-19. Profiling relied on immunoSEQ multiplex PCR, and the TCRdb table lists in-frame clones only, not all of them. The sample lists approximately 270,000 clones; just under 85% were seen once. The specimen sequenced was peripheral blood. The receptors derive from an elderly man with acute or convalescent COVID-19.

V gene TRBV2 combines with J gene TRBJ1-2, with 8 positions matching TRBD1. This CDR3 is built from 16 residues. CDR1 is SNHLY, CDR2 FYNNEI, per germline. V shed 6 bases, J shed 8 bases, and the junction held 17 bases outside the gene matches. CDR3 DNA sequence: TGTGCCAGCAGGATCGGGCAGGGGGCAGAGGGGAGCGGCTACACCTTC. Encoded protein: CASRIGQGAEGSGYTF. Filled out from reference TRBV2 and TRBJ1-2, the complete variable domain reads EPEVTQTPSHQVTQMGQEVILRCVPISNHLYFYWYRQILGQKVEFLVSFYNNEISEKSEIFDDQFSVERPDGSNFTLKIRSTKLEDSAMYFCASRIGQGAEGSGYTFGSGTRLTVV.

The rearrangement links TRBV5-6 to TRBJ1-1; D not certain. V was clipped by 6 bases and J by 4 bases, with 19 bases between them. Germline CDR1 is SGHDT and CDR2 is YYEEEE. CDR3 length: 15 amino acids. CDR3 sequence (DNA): TGTGCCAGCACTGGGAGAACAAGGGAAGGCACTGAAGCTTTCTTT. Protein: CASTGRTREGTEAFF.

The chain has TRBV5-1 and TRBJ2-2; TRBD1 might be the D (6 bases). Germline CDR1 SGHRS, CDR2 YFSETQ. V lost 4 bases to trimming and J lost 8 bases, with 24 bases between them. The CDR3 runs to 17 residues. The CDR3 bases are TGCGCCAGCAGCCCCGACCCAACAGGGATATTAATAGGGGAGCTGTTTTTT. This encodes CASSPDPTGILIGELFF.

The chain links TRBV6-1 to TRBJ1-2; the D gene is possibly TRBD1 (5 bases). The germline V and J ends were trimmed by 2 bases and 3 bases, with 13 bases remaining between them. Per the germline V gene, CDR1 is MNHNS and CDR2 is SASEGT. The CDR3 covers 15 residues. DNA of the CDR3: TGTGCCAGCAGTGAAATTGGGGTAGGGGACTATGGCTACACCTTC. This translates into CASSEIGVGDYGYTF.